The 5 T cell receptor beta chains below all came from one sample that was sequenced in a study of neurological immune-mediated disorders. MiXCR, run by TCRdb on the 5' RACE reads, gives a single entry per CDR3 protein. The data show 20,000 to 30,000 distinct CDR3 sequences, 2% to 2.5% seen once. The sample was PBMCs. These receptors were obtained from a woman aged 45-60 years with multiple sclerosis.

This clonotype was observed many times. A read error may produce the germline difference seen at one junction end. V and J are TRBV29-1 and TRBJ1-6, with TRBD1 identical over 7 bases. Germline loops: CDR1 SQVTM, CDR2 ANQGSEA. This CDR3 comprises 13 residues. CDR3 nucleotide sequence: TGCAGCGCGAAGGACAGGTGGAATTCACCCCTACACTTT. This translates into CSAKDRWNSPLHF.

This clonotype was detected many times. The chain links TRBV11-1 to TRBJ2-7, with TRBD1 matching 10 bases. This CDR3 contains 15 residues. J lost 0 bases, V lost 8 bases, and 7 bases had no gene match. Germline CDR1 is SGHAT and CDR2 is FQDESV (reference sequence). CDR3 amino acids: CASSEDRGISYEQYF. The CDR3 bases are TGTGCCAGCTCGGAGGACAGGGGGATCTCCTACGAGCAGTACTTC.

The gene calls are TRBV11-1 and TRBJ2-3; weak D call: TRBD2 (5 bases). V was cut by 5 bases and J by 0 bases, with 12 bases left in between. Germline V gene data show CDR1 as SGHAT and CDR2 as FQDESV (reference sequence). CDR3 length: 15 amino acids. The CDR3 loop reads CASSPWRTSTDTQYF. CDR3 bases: TGTGCCAGCAGCCCCTGGCGGACTAGCACAGATACGCAGTATTTT.

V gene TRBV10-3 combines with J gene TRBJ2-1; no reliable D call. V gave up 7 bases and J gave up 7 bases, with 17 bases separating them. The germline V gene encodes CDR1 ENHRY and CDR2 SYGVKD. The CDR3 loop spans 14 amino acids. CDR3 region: CAIKIGLTGNEQFF. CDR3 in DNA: TGTGCCATCAAGATCGGGCTCACGGGTAATGAGCAGTTCTTC.

CDR3 sequence (DNA): TGTGCCAGCAACTTCCTCGGGGCCGGGGAGCTGTTTTTT. Translation: CASNFLGAGELFF. The V and J genes are TRBV2 and TRBJ2-2; TRBD2 is a possible D gene (5 bases). V lost 7 bases and J lost 6, with 12 bases in between. Per germline, CDR1 SNHLY and CDR2 FYNNEI. CDR3 length equals 13 residues.